The 22 T cell receptor beta chains reported below all come from one sample, sequenced in a study of regulatory T cells in long-lasting Graves disease. Arm-PCR with iRepertoire HTBI primers amplified the CDR3 regions for these TCR beta libraries. TCRdb re-called the multiplex PCR reads with MiXCR, one entry per CDR3 protein. The sample holds 500,000 or so distinct CDR3 sequences, less than 15% seen once. Time point indicated: newly diagnosed GD, antithyroid drugs for less than 3 months. PBMC-derived RNA was used for the TCR library. The same sample was also studied in work on T cells in Graves' hyperthyroidism and ophthalmopathy.

The sample here was peripheral blood mononuclear cells (PBMCs), taken at new diagnosis, from a patient treated with antithyroid drugs. The receptors derive from a woman aged 50 to 60 with Graves disease.

This clonotype was counted at least ten times. The J gene is TRBJ2-1, the V gene TRBV5-1; 12 nucleotides align to TRBD2. V was clipped by 4 bases and J by 4 bases; unmatched bases: 3. The CDR3 sequence is 15 residues long. The germline V gene encodes CDR1 SGHRS and CDR2 YFSETQ. As DNA, the CDR3 is TGCGCCAGCAGCGGACTAGCGGGAAAGTACAATGAGCAGTTCTTC. The encoded protein is CASSGLAGKYNEQFF.

This clonotype appeared a few times. CDR3 region: CSARDAGVEETQYF. The CDR3 DNA follows: TGCAGTGCTAGAGATGCGGGAGTCGAGGAGACCCAGTACTTC. The chain couples TRBV20-1 to TRBJ2-5; 7 bases line up with TRBD2. The CDR3 loop spans 14 amino acids. Germline values: CDR1 DFQATT, CDR2 SNEGSKA (reference sequence). V was clipped by 0 bases and J by 5 bases; unmatched bases: 6.

The chain employs TRBV10-3 and TRBJ2-5; no clear D. Germline CDR1 reads ENHRY; CDR2 reads SYGVKD. The CDR3 sequence is 13 residues long. V was pared by 5 bases and J by 0 bases, with 7 bases between. The CDR3 protein is CAISQRDQETQYF. In DNA, the CDR3 is TGTGCCATCAGTCAGAGAGACCAAGAGACCCAGTACTTC.

This clonotype appeared a few times. CDR3 region: CSARDAGTQKETQYF. For the CDR3, the DNA is TGCAGTGCTAGAGACGCCGGGACCCAGAAGGAGACCCAGTACTTC. The chain couples TRBV20-1 to TRBJ2-5, with D perhaps assigned TRBD1 or TRBD2 (5 bases each). Trimming removed 0 bases at V and 5 bases at J, with 16 bases between. The CDR3 is 15 residues long. Germline CDR1 reads DFQATT; CDR2 reads SNEGSKA (reference sequence).

This clonotype was found a few times. CDR3 sequence reads: CASSYGRLQETQYF. CDR3 DNA sequence: TGTGCCAGCAGTTACGGACGGCTACAAGAGACCCAGTACTTC. The chain combines TRBV6-9 with TRBJ2-5; D unclear. This CDR3 comprises 14 residues. Trimming cost V 3 bases and J 2 bases, with 10 bases left between them. Germline CDR1 and CDR2: MNHGY and SVAAGI.

This clonotype was recorded at least ten times. V usage is TRBV28 and J usage is TRBJ2-3; D uncertain. The CDR3 extends over 13 amino acids. V was cut by 6 bases and J by 9 bases, with 16 bases left in between. The germline CDR1 and CDR2 sequences are MDHEN and SYDVKM. The CDR3 DNA reads TGTGCCAGCAGCCAAGGTAGGCTGGAGACGCAGTATTTT. Protein sequence: CASSQGRLETQYF. Variable domain in full (rest from reference TRBV28 and TRBJ2-3): DVKVTQSSRYLVKRTGEKVFLECVQDMDHENMFWYRQDPGLGLRLIYFSYDVKMKEKGDIPEGYSVSREKKERFSLILESASTNQTSMYLCASSQGRLETQYFGPGTRLTVL.

The chain has TRBV10-3 and TRBJ2-2, with D possibly called TRBD1 or TRBD2 (5 bases each). V was shortened by 3 bases and J by 4 bases, with 12 bases between the two germline ends. CDR1 is ENHRY, CDR2 SYGVKD, per germline. This CDR3 is 15 amino acids long. CDR3 nucleotide sequence: TGTGCCATCAGTGACAGGGTTGGAGGCACCGGGGAGCTGTTTTTT. Protein sequence: CAISDRVGGTGELFF.

This clonotype has at least ten counts. The gene calls are TRBV12-3 or TRBV12-4 and TRBJ2-5; 10 bases map to TRBD1. This CDR3 is 15 amino acids long. V lost 2 bases to trimming and J lost 5 bases; unmatched junction nucleotides: 5. CDR3 amino acids: CASSLLGQGGETQYF. The DNA for the CDR3 is TGTGCCAGCAGTTTATTAGGACAGGGGGGTGAGACCCAGTACTTC.

This clonotype came up a few times. The rearrangement joins TRBV28 to TRBJ1-5; possibly TRBD1 for D (5 bases). The CDR3 covers 16 residues. V was pared by 6 bases and J by 6 bases, with 21 bases between. Germline-derived CDR1 and CDR2 are MDHEN and SYDVKM. Written as DNA, the CDR3 is TGTGCCAGCAGCCCAATCCCCGGGCAGGGAAGTCAGCCCCAGCATTTT. It codes for CASSPIPGQGSQPQHF.

This clonotype was recorded a few times. This chain joins TRBV4-1 and TRBJ1-2; the D gene is possibly TRBD1 (6 bases). There are 15 residues in the CDR3. V was pared by 1 base and J by 5 bases, with 14 bases between. CDR1 is MGHRA, CDR2 YSYEKL, per germline. CDR3 sequence reads: CASSQAQGLKYGYTF. The CDR3 DNA follows: TGCGCCAGCAGCCAAGCACAGGGTCTTAAATATGGCTACACCTTC.

This chain uses TRBV19 with TRBJ2-3; 9 positions match TRBD2. CDR1 LNHDA and CDR2 SQIVND come from the germline V gene (reference sequence). The ends lost 4 bases at V and 0 bases at J; junction bases unmatched: 2. The length of the CDR3 is 15 residues. The CDR3 nucleotides read TGTGCCAGTAGTAACCTAGCGGGGAGCACAGATACGCAGTATTTT. It specifies CASSNLAGSTDTQYF.

This clonotype has ten or more counts. The rearrangement links TRBV30 to TRBJ1-5, with D perhaps TRBD1 (6 bases). Trimming stripped 0 bases from V and 7 bases from J, with 13 bases between. Per the germline V gene, CDR1 is GTSNPN and CDR2 is SVGIG (reference sequence). The CDR3 extends over 14 amino acids. Written as DNA, the CDR3 is TGTGCCTGGAGTGTTCTGGGAGGGGGACAGCCCCAGCATTTT. Its translation is CAWSVLGGGQPQHF.

There are a few counts of this clonotype. The chain links TRBV5-1 to TRBJ1-2; D is unresolved. The CDR3 length is 14 residues. From germline, CDR1 is SGHRS and CDR2 YFSETQ. Trimming left V 4 bases short and J 5 bases short, with 15 bases between. The CDR3: CASSLSTENYGYTF. DNA for the CDR3: TGCGCCAGCAGCCTAAGTACGGAAAATTATGGCTACACCTTC.

This clonotype was seen a handful of times. The chain is built from TRBV4-1 and TRBJ2-7; D is possibly TRBD1 (5 bases). Looked up from germline, CDR1 is MGHRA and CDR2 is YSYEKL. CDR3 size: 13 residues. Trimming removed 0 bases at V and 9 bases at J, with 12 bases between. CDR3 sequence: CASSQDRVGVQYF. Here the CDR3 DNA reads TGCGCCAGCAGCCAAGATAGGGTAGGGGTGCAGTACTTC.

In its sample, this clonotype was seen once. A much larger clone differs by one base, so this may be a read error. The chain combines TRBV7-8 with TRBJ2-5; 14 positions agree with TRBD2. Germline V CDR1 and CDR2: SGHVS, FQNEAQ. The CDR3 has 16 amino acids. The CDR3 loop is CASSLAPGLAGEIQYF. The CDR3 nucleotides read TGTGCCAGCAGCTTAGCTCCGGGACTAGCGGGAGAGATCCAGTACTTC.

The rearrangement joins TRBV11-3 to TRBJ2-2; a weak D match, TRBD1 (5 bases). The CDR3 has 16 residues. Germline V lookup: CDR1 SGHNT, CDR2 YENEEA. V was cut by 8 bases and J by 0 bases, with 16 bases left in between. In nucleotides, the CDR3 is TGTGCCAGCTCAGGGTCACTATACCCGAACACCGGGGAGCTGTTTTTT. Amino acid sequence: CASSGSLYPNTGELFF.

This clonotype was seen repeatedly, ten times or more. The V gene is TRBV6-9, the J gene TRBJ2-3; the D is unclear. V gave up 3 bases and J gave up 4 bases, with 8 bases separating them. The CDR3 is 13 amino acids. Germline lookup yields CDR1 MNHGY and CDR2 SVAAGI. CDR3 residues: CASSYNPPDTQYF. For the CDR3, the DNA is TGTGCCAGCAGTTACAATCCACCAGATACGCAGTATTTT.

The table lists this clonotype with a count of one. One junction end does not reproduce the germline sequence, and a read error may be involved. The chain combines TRBV12-3 or TRBV12-4 with TRBJ2-7; 8 positions match TRBD2. The CDR3 is 14 amino acids. The CDR3 DNA is TGTTCCAGCAGTTTCGGAGGACTAGCCCACGAGCAGTACTTC. Protein product: CSSSFGGLAHEQYF.

The J gene is TRBJ2-5, the V gene TRBV5-4; D call uncertain. Trimming took 2 bases from V and 0 from J, leaving 11 bases between them. The CDR3 sequence is 15 residues long. CDR1 SGHNT and CDR2 YYREEE come from the germline V gene (reference sequence). CDR3 sequence: CASSLGARYQETQYF. In DNA, the CDR3 is TGTGCCAGCAGCTTAGGCGCGCGATACCAAGAGACCCAGTACTTC. Using reference TRBV5-4 and TRBJ2-5 for the parts outside the CDR3, the full variable domain is ETGVTQSPTHLIKTRGQQVTLRCSSQSGHNTVSWYQQALGQGPQFIFQYYREEENGRGNFPPRFSGLQFPNYSSELNVNALELDDSALYLCASSLGARYQETQYFGPGTRLLVL.

This clonotype was observed many times. The chain combines TRBV10-3 with TRBJ2-7, with 15 nucleotides matching TRBD2. This CDR3 comprises 19 residues. In germline, CDR1 is ENHRY, CDR2 SYGVKD. V shed 6 bases, J shed 2 bases, and the junction held 14 bases outside the gene matches. The CDR3 spells CAISAGTSGRTKPAYEQYF. The CDR3 DNA sequence: TGTGCCATCAGCGCCGGGACTAGCGGGAGGACAAAGCCCGCCTACGAGCAGTACTTC.

To note about this clonotype: This could be a read error, since a much larger clone is one nucleotide away. The genes are TRBV15 and TRBJ1-5, with no clear D. CDR1 is LNHNV and CDR2 is YYDKDF in the germline V gene (reference sequence). The CDR3 extends over 16 amino acids. Trimming left V 1 base short and J 5 bases short, with 15 bases between. CDR3 region: CATSRVRTSADQPQHF. Written as DNA, the CDR3 is TGTGCCACCAGCAGAGTTCGGACCTCGGCGGATCAGCCCCAGCATTTT.

This clonotype showed up many times. The V call is TRBV28, the J call TRBJ1-2; 10 bases align to TRBD1. The CDR3 extends over 15 amino acids. CDR1 MDHEN and CDR2 SYDVKM come from the germline V gene. After removal of 5 bases from V and 2 bases from J, the junction contained 5 bases not matched to a gene. Here the CDR3 DNA reads TGTGCCAGCAGTCCCCCGGACAGGGGGAACTATGGCTACACCTTC. Translating it yields CASSPPDRGNYGYTF.